Listed below are T cell receptor beta chains from one sample, sequenced in a study of T cell responses to AZD1222 COVID-19 vaccine. This table comes from immunoSEQ multiplex PCR, and its TCRdb copy is limited to in-frame clones, with some not included. Among over 85,000 clones listed, roughly 84% were seen once. Sequenced here: peripheral blood, sampled on day 0 of AZD1222 vaccination. Receptors were obtained from an adult in good health. The CDR3 runs from the conserved cysteine through the conserved F or W. D genes are given only for firm matches. The size of a clone is reported for some rows only, either as once, few or many, or as a class for expanded clones.

J gene	D gene	CDR3 length	V gene	clone size	CDR3 DNA	CDR3 protein
TRBJ2-1	TRBD1	13	TRBV3-1/TRBV3-2	.	TGTGCCAGCAGCCCCGGGACAGCGTATGAGCAGTTCTTC	CASSPGTAYEQFF
TRBJ1-2	.	14	TRBV19	once	TGTGCCAGTAGGACCCCCGGGATTGAAAATGGCTACACCTTC	CASRTPGIENGYTF
TRBJ1-2	.	11	TRBV18	.	TGTGCCAGCTCACCGGGAAACAACTACACCTTC	CASSPGNNYTF
TRBJ1-6	.	15	TRBV15	.	TGTGCCACCAGCAGAGGTAGTGCCGGTAATTCACCCCTCCACTTT	CATSRGSAGNSPLHF
TRBJ1-4	.	16	TRBV14	few	TGTGCCAGCAGCCCTGGTTCGGGGTCAACTAATGAAAAACTGTTTTTT	CASSPGSGSTNEKLFF
TRBJ1-6	TRBD1	14	TRBV25-1	.	TGTGCCAGCTCCTACAGGGGTGGTAATTCACCCCTCCACTTT	CASSYRGGNSPLHF
TRBJ2-4	.	16	TRBV6-1	.	TGTGCCAGCAGTGAAGCGCCCGGCGTTGGCAAAAACATTCAGTACTTC	CASSEAPGVGKNIQYF
TRBJ1-2	.	13	TRBV6-4	.	TGTGCCAGCAGCCGCACAGGGAACTATGGCTACACCTTC	CASSRTGNYGYTF
TRBJ2-2	.	13	TRBV5-6	.	TGTGCCAGCAGCTTTGGACCTTCCGGGGAGCTGTTTTTT	CASSFGPSGELFF
TRBJ1-2	.	14	TRBV6-5	.	TGTGCCAGCAGTTACACACAGGGCGACTATGGCTACACCTTC	CASSYTQGDYGYTF
TRBJ1-2	TRBD1	14	TRBV27	few	TGTGCCAGCAGTCCGAGGACAGGGTGGAGCGGCTACACCTTC	CASSPRTGWSGYTF
TRBJ1-4	.	13	TRBV28	.	TGTGCCAGCAGCCCCGGTGGGGGGGAAAAACTGTTTTTT	CASSPGGGEKLFF
TRBJ1-6	.	16	TRBV7-2	.	TGTGCCAGCAGCTTAGAGGTGAACTCCTATAATTCACCCCTCCACTTT	CASSLEVNSYNSPLHF
TRBJ1-6	.	14	TRBV10-2	.	TGCGCCAGCATGGGCCTCCTCGGAGATTCACCCCTCCACTTT	CASMGLLGDSPLHF
TRBJ1-1	TRBD1	13	TRBV29-1	.	TGCAGTTCAGGGGGCCTCCTGAACACTGAAGCTTTCTTT	CSSGGLLNTEAFF
TRBJ2-2	.	13	TRBV12-3/TRBV12-4	.	TGTGCCAGCAGTTTAGTTCTTGCCGGGGAGCTGTTTTTT	CASSLVLAGELFF
TRBJ2-4	.	13	TRBV27	.	TGTGCCAGCAGTATTACACAGGGAAACATTCAGTACTTC	CASSITQGNIQYF
TRBJ2-3	.	12	TRBV13	.	TGTGCCAGCAGCTCAGGCGCAGATACGCAGTATTTT	CASSSGADTQYF
TRBJ1-5	.	15	TRBV6-2/TRBV6-3	.	TGTGCCAGCAGTTACCTCGGACAGAACAATCAGCCCCAGCATTTT	CASSYLGQNNQPQHF
TRBJ1-4	.	13	TRBV19	.	TGTGCCAGTAGTATATATACCGGTGAAAAACTGTTTTTT	CASSIYTGEKLFF
TRBJ2-7	TRBD1	13	TRBV6-1	.	TGTGCCAGCAGAGAAGGGACAGTTTTTCGCCTCTACTTC	CASREGTVFRLYF
TRBJ2-3	.	11	TRBV6-2/TRBV6-3	.	TGTGCCAGCAGTCCCGGCGGGACGCAGTATTTT	CASSPGGTQYF
TRBJ1-2	.	15	TRBV5-6	.	TGTGCCAGCAGCTTGTACGTTGGACGGATTAATGGCTACACCTTC	CASSLYVGRINGYTF
TRBJ1-2	TRBD1	14	TRBV18	.	TGTGCCAGCTCACCACCGGGACAGAACTATGGCTACACCTTC	CASSPPGQNYGYTF
TRBJ1-3	.	13	TRBV20-1	few	TGCAGTGCTAGTGCGGGTACTGGAAACACCATATATTTT	CSASAGTGNTIYF
TRBJ2-1	.	14	TRBV11-3	.	TGTGCCAGCAGCCGGTCGGGCTCCTACAATGAGCAGTTCTTC	CASSRSGSYNEQFF
TRBJ2-7	TRBD2	16	TRBV28	.	TGTGCCAGCAGTTTAATGCGAGTAGCGGGAGTCTCCGAGCAGTACTTC	CASSLMRVAGVSEQYF
TRBJ2-1	.	13	TRBV7-2	.	TGTGCCAGCAGCTTAGCCAACTACAATGAGCAGTTCTTC	CASSLANYNEQFF
TRBJ2-5	.	16	TRBV4-3	.	TGCGCCAGCAGCCAAGGGACGGATCCACGCGTAGAGACCCAGTACTTC	CASSQGTDPRVETQYF
TRBJ1-6	.	15	TRBV14	.	TGTGCCAGCAGCCCCACGGGGGTCTTTAATTCACCCCTCCACTTT	CASSPTGVFNSPLHF
TRBJ1-1	.	14	TRBV6-5	.	TGTGCCAGCAGTTACGGACTCACTGGGACTGAAGCTTTCTTT	CASSYGLTGTEAFF
TRBJ2-7	TRBD1	11	TRBV11-2	.	TGTGCCAGCAGCTTACAGGACAGGCACCAATTC	CASSLQDRHQF
TRBJ1-3	.	18	TRBV4-3	.	TGCGCCAGCAGCCAAGATCTCAATGACTGGGGGGCTGGAAACACCATATATTTT	CASSQDLNDWGAGNTIYF
TRBJ1-6	.	15	TRBV27	.	TGTGCCAGCAGTTTAGGCCAGGGGTGGAATTCACCCCTCCACTTT	CASSLGQGWNSPLHF
TRBJ2-7	TRBD2	14	TRBV6-2/TRBV6-3	.	TGTGCCAGCAGTTACCCGGACTACCTGGGAGGGGCTTTCTTC	CASSYPDYLGGAFF
TRBJ2-7	.	13	TRBV27	.	TGTGCCAGCAGTTTAGTCAGGGCCGGGGAGCAGTACTTC	CASSLVRAGEQYF
TRBJ2-3	TRBD2	16	TRBV6-1	.	TGTGCCAGCAGTGATTATGGGCGGGAGGCGGGAGATACGCAGTATTTT	CASSDYGREAGDTQYF
TRBJ2-2	.	12	TRBV7-9	.	TGTGCCAGCAGCTTTCATTCCGGGGAGCTGTTTTTT	CASSFHSGELFF
TRBJ1-2	TRBD1	15	TRBV27	.	TGTGCCAGCAGCCCCGCTTCGACAGGGAATTCTGGCTACACCTTC	CASSPASTGNSGYTF
TRBJ1-4	.	15	TRBV15	.	TGTGCCACCAGCAGAGATCGGGGATTGGGTGAAAAACTGTTTTTT	CATSRDRGLGEKLFF
TRBJ1-5	.	14	TRBV7-2	.	TGTGCCAGCAGCTTTACCAGAATCAATCAGCCCCAGCATTTT	CASSFTRINQPQHF
TRBJ1-1	.	13	TRBV10-2	.	TGCGCCAGCAGTGTCACGGGGGGCACTGAAGCTTTCTTT	CASSVTGGTEAFF
TRBJ1-1	.	16	TRBV19	.	TGTGCCAGTAGACCCTCTACAGGGTTTAGAAACACTGAAGCTTTCTTT	CASRPSTGFRNTEAFF
TRBJ2-1	TRBD2	16	TRBV15	.	TGTGCCACCAGCAGGGGTAGCGGGAGGCTGTACAATGAGCAGTTCTTC	CATSRGSGRLYNEQFF
TRBJ2-4	.	15	TRBV6-5	.	TGTGCCAGCAGTTATCCCGACACCTCAAAAAACATTCAGTACTTC	CASSYPDTSKNIQYF
TRBJ1-1	.	13	TRBV25-1	.	TGTGCCAGCAGCCCTCTGGGAAACACTGAAGCTTTCTTT	CASSPLGNTEAFF
TRBJ1-4	.	15	TRBV28	.	TGTGCCATCTGCCCGGCGAGGGCATCTAATGAAAAACTGTTTTTT	CAICPARASNEKLFF
TRBJ2-7	TRBD1	14	TRBV4-3	.	TGCGCCAGCAGCCCCGACAGGGGGCGATACGAGCAGTACTTC	CASSPDRGRYEQYF
TRBJ1-6	.	14	TRBV18	once	TGTGCCAGCTCACCGTACAGAGATAATTCACCCCTCCACTTT	CASSPYRDNSPLHF
TRBJ1-1	.	13	TRBV12-3/TRBV12-4	.	TGTGCCAGCAGGGGGTCGGGGGGCGCTGAAGCTTTCTTT	CASRGSGGAEAFF
TRBJ2-7	TRBD1	15	TRBV7-2	.	TGTGCCAGCAGCTTAGCTGGGACAGTAGACTACGAGCAGTACTTC	CASSLAGTVDYEQYF
TRBJ2-1	.	18	TRBV4-3	.	TGCGCCAGCAGCCAATCTCCCCCAAGGTTGACGTCCTACAATGAGCAGTTCTTC	CASSQSPPRLTSYNEQFF